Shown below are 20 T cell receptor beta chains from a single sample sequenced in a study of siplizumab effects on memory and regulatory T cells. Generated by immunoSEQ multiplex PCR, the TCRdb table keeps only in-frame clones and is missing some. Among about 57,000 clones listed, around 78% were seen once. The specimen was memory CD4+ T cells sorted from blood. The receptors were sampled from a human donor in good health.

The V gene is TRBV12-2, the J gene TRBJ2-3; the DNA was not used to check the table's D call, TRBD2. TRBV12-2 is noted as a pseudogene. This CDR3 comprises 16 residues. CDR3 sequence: CASRLGTSGNTDTQYF. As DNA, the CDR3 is TGTGCAAGTCGCTTAGGGACTAGCGGAAATACAGATACGCAGTATTTT.

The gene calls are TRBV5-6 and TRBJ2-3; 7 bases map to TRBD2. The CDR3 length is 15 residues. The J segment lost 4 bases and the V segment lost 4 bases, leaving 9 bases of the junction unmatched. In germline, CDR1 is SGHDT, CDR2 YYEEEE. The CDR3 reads CASSVTQGRADTQYF. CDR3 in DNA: TGTGCCAGCAGCGTAACCCAAGGGAGGGCAGATACGCAGTATTTT. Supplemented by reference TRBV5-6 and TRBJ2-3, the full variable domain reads DAGVTQSPTHLIKTRGQQVTLRCSPKSGHDTVSWYQQALGQGPQFIFQYYEEEERQRGNFPDRFSGHQFPNYSSELNVNALLLGDSALYLCASSVTQGRADTQYFGPGTRLTVL.

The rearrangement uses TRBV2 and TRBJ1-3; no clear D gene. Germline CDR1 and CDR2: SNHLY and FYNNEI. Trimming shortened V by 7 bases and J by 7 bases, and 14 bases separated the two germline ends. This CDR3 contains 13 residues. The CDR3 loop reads CASTPYRANTIYF. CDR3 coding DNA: TGTGCCAGCACCCCCTACCGAGCGAACACCATATATTTT.

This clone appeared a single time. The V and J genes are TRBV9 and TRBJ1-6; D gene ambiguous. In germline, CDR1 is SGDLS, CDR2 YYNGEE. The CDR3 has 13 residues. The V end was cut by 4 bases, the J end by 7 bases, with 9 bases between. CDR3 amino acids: CASSSSQNSPLHF. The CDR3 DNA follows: TGTGCCAGCAGCTCTAGTCAGAATTCACCCCTCCACTTT.

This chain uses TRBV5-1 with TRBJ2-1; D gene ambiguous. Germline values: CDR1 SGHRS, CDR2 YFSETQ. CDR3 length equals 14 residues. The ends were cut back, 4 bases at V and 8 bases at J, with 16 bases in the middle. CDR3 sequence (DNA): TGCGCCAGCAGCAACGCACACGGCTCGGATGAGCAGTTCTTC. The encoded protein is CASSNAHGSDEQFF. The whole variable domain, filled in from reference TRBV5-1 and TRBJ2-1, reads KAGVTQTPRYLIKTRGQQVTLSCSPISGHRSVSWYQQTPGQGLQFLFEYFSETQRNKGNFPGRFSGRQFSNSRSEMNVSTLELGDSALYLCASSNAHGSDEQFFGPGTRLTVL.

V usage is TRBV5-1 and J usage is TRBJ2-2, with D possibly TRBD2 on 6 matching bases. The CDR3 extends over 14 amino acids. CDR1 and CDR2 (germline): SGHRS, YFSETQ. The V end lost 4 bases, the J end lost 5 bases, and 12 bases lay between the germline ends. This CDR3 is CASSGRLDTGELFF. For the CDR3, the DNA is TGCGCCAGCAGCGGGAGACTAGATACCGGGGAGCTGTTTTTT.

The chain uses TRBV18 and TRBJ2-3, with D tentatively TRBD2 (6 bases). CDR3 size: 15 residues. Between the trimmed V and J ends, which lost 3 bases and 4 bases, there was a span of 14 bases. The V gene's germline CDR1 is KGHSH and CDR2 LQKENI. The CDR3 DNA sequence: TGTGCCAGCTCACCGACGGCGGGGAGCGCAGATACGCAGTATTTT. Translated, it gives CASSPTAGSADTQYF.

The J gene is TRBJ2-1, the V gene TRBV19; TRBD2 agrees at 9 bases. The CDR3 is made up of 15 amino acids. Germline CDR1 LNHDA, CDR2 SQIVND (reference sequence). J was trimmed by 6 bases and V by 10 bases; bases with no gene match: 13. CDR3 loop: CATFTAGGALNEQFF. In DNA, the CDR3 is TGTGCCACATTCACGGCGGGAGGGGCTCTCAATGAGCAGTTCTTC.

The CDR3, as DNA: TGTGCCAGCAGCGTCTACTCTGGGACAGGGGGATCACCCCTCCACTTT. It translates to CASSVYSGTGGSPLHF. The chain carries TRBV7-9 and TRBJ1-6; 11 bases agree with TRBD1. The CDR3 contains 16 residues. J lost 10 bases, V lost 5 bases, and 10 bases had no gene match. Germline V CDR1 and CDR2: SEHNR, FQNEAQ (reference sequence).

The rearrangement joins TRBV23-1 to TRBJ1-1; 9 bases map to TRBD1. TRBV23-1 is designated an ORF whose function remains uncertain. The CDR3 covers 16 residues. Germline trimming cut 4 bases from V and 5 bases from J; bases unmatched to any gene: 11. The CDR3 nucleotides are TGCGCCAGCAGTCTGGGCCCCGGGACAGGGAGGACTGAAGCTTTCTTT. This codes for CASSLGPGTGRTEAFF.

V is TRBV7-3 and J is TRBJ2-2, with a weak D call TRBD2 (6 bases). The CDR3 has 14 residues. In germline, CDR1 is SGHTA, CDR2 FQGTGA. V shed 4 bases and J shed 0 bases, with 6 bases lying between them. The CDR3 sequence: CASSWTTNTGELFF. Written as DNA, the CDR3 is TGTGCCAGCAGCTGGACTACGAACACCGGGGAGCTGTTTTTT. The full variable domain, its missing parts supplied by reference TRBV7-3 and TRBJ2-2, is GAGVSQTPSNKVTEKGKYVELRCDPISGHTALYWYRQSLGQGPEFLIYFQGTGAADDSGLPNDRFFAVRPEGSVSTLKIQRTERGDSAVYLCASSWTTNTGELFFGEGSRLTVL.

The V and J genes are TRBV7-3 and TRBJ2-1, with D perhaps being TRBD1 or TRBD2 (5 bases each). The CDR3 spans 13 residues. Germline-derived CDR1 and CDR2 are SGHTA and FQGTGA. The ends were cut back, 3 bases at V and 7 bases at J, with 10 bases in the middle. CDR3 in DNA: TGTGCCAGCAGCTTCGGGGCGACAAATGAGCAGTTCTTC. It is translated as CASSFGATNEQFF.

CDR3 protein: CASSNRVDGYTF. The CDR3 DNA is TGTGCCAGTAGTAACAGGGTGGATGGCTACACCTTC. The chain joins TRBV19 to TRBJ1-2, with D tentatively TRBD1 (6 bases). V lost 4 bases and J lost 6, with 9 bases in between. The CDR3 runs to 12 residues. Germline assignment: CDR1 LNHDA and CDR2 SQIVND (reference sequence).

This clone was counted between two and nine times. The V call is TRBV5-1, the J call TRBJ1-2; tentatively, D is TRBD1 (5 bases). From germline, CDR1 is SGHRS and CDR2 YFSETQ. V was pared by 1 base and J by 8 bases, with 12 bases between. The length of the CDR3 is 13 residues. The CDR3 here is CASSLQGIGGYTF. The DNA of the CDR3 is TGCGCCAGCAGCTTGCAGGGAATTGGCGGCTACACCTTC.

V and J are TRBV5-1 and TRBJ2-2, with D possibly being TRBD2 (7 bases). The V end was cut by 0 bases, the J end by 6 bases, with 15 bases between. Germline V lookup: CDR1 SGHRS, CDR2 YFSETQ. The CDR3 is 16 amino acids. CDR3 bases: TGCGCCAGCAGCTTGGACGGGGGGCGGTTGGCCGGGGAGCTGTTTTTT. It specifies CASSLDGGRLAGELFF. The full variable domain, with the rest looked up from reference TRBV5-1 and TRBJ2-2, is KAGVTQTPRYLIKTRGQQVTLSCSPISGHRSVSWYQQTPGQGLQFLFEYFSETQRNKGNFPGRFSGRQFSNSRSEMNVSTLELGDSALYLCASSLDGGRLAGELFFGEGSRLTVL.

The CDR3 sequence is CASSPLKGSNTGELFF. CDR3 nucleotide sequence: TGTGCCAGCAGCCCCCTAAAGGGATCAAACACCGGGGAGCTGTTTTTT. The rearrangement uses TRBV11-2 and TRBJ2-2; the D is unclear. Trimming removed 5 bases at V and 2 bases at J, with 15 bases between. Germline-derived CDR1 and CDR2 are SGHAT and FQNNGV. This CDR3 is 16 amino acids long.

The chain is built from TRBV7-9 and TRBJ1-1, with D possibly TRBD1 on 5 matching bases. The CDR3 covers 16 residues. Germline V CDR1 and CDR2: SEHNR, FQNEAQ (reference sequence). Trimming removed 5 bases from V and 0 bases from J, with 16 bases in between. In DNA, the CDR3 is TGTGCCAGCAGCCGCGACAGTCCTGGGGTGAACACTGAAGCTTTCTTT. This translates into CASSRDSPGVNTEAFF.

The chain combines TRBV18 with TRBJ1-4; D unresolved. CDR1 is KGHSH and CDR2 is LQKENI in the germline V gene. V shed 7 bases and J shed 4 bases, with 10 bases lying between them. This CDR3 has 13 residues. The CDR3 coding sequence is TGTGCCAGCTATGACGGAAATAATGAAAAACTGTTTTTT. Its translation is CASYDGNNEKLFF.

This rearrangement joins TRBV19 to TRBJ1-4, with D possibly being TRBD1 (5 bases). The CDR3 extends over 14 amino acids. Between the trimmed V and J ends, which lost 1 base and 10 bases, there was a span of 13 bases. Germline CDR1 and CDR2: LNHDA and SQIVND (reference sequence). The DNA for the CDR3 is TGTGCCAGTAGTATAGCAGGGACCCGAGGAAAACTGTTTTTT. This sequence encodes CASSIAGTRGKLFF. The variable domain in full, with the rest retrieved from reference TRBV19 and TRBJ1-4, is DGGITQSPKYLFRKEGQNVTLSCEQNLNHDAMYWYRQDPGQGLRLIYYSQIVNDFQKGDIAEGYSVSREKKESFPLTVTSAQKNPTAFYLCASSIAGTRGKLFFGSGTQLSVL.

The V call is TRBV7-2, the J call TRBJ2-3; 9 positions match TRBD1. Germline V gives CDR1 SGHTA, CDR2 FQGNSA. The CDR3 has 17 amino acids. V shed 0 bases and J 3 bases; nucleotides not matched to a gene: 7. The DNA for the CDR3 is TGTGCCAGCAGCTTAGCGGGGCCGGGACAGGGAACAGATACGCAGTATTTT. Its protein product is CASSLAGPGQGTDTQYF.